This T cell receptor beta chain was captured by sequencing in a study of T cell responses to AZD1222 COVID-19 vaccine. Using immunoSEQ multiplex PCR, the repertoire was profiled, and TCRdb retains in-frame clones only, with some absent. The table records about 120,000 clones, over 75% of them present only once. CDR3 size: 15 residues. V was clipped by 4 bases and J by 6 bases; unmatched bases: 9. Germline V gene data show CDR1 as SGHDT and CDR2 as YYEEEE. Here the sequenced sample was peripheral blood, taken 28 days after the second dose of the MenACWY control vaccine. The sequence was collected from an adult who received the MenACWY meningococcal vaccine as a control. The rearrangement uses TRBV5-6 and TRBJ1-1, with TRBD1 identical over 10 bases. CDR3 sequence: CASSPEDRGMAEAFF. In nucleotides, the CDR3 is TGTGCCAGCAGCCCCGAGGACAGGGGGATGGCTGAAGCTTTCTTT.